This passage covers 29 T cell receptor beta chains from one sample sequenced in a study of T cells in women clearing cervical HPV infection. Assay: immunoSEQ multiplex PCR; the TCRdb copy retains only in-frame clones and omits some. This sample contains 13,000 or so clones. The sample was blood buffy coat. The receptors shown here come from a woman aged 18 to 69 with a cervical HPV16 infection that either progressed to CIN3+ or cleared (not recorded which).

A remark on this clone: Read data end 3 residues before the CDR3 end; the end is taken from the germline J gene. The gene calls are TRBV7-9 and TRBJ2-1; D gene unclear. From germline, CDR1 is SEHNR and CDR2 FQNEAQ (reference sequence). The V end was cut by 4 bases, the J end by 6 bases, with 7 bases between. CDR3 length: 12 amino acids. The sequenced part of the CDR3 DNA is TGTGCCAGCAGCTCCCTCGGCAATGAG. Protein product: CASSSLGNE. The CDR3 reads in full as CASSSLGNEQFF. Full variable domain (outside the CDR3, taken from reference TRBV7-9 and TRBJ2-1): DTGVSQNPRHKITKRGQNVTFRCDPISEHNRLYWYRQTLGQGPEFLTYFQNEAQLEKSRLLSDRFSAERPKGSFSTLEIQRTEQGDSAMYLCASSSLGNEQFFGPGTRLTVL.

In the case of this clone: The read finishes 3 residues shy of the CDR3 end, and the germline J gene is used to complete it. The chain recombines TRBV5-1 with TRBJ2-4, with D perhaps matching TRBD2 (7 bases). The CDR3 runs to 16 residues. The germline V gene has CDR1 SGHRS and CDR2 YFSETQ. Trimming cost V 0 bases and J 0 bases, with 10 bases left between them. CDR3 loop: CASSLAGGLAKNIQYF. The part of the CDR3 DNA that was read is TGCGCCAGCAGCTTGGCCGGGGGGCTAGCCAAAAACATT.

Of note for this clone: The missing CDR3 end, 3 residues past where the read stops, is filled in from the germline J gene. The genes are TRBV7-2 and TRBJ1-1; D unclear. This CDR3 comprises 12 residues. Germline lookup yields CDR1 SGHTA and CDR2 FQGNSA. CDR3 bases read: TGTGCCAGCAGCTTTAACCGGGGAGAG. This sequence encodes CASSFNRGE. The entire CDR3 protein is CASSFNRGEAFF.

As to this clone: The read ends 3 residues before the CDR3 terminus; that terminus is restored from the germline J gene. V and J are TRBV7-2 and TRBJ1-2; no clear D. Germline V lookup: CDR1 SGHTA, CDR2 FQGNSA. CDR3 length equals 12 residues. The sequenced CDR3 bases are TGTGCCAGCAGCTTTAACCGGGGAGAG. As protein: CASSFNRGE. The whole CDR3 sequence is CASSFNRGEYTF.

Turning to this clone: The read is 3 residues too short to cover the CDR3 end, so that end is filled in from the germline J gene. This chain connects TRBV30 to TRBJ1-4, with 9 bases matching TRBD1. Per the germline V gene, CDR1 is GTSNPN and CDR2 is SVGIG (reference sequence). The junction had 6 bases not matched to a gene; V was cut back by 2 bases and J by 2 bases. The CDR3 is 16 residues long. Partial CDR3 DNA: TGTGCCTGGAGTCTCGGACAGGGGTTGACTAATGAAAAA. Translated, it gives CAWSLGQGLTNEK. The entire CDR3 protein reads CAWSLGQGLTNEKLFF.

Notes on this clone: The read gets to within 3 residues of the CDR3 end, and the germline J gene fills in the rest. The V call is TRBV5-1, the J call TRBJ1-4; tentatively, D is TRBD1 (5 bases). Germline CDR1 and CDR2: SGHRS and YFSETQ. This CDR3 is 14 amino acids long. CDR3 residues: CASSLGGQGSPLFF. The sequenced part of the CDR3 DNA is TGCGCCAGCAGCTTGGGAGGACAAGGGTCACCA.

About this clone: The DNA ends 3 residues before the CDR3 does, and the rest of the CDR3 is filled in from the germline J gene. The chain joins TRBV5-1 to TRBJ1-1; D is undetermined. The CDR3 sequence is 12 residues long. Deletions cut 3 bases from V and 2 bases from J, with 5 bases between. From germline, CDR1 is SGHRS and CDR2 YFSETQ. The CDR3 sequence is CASSSHNTEAFF. The DNA read from the CDR3 is TGCGCCAGCAGCTCCCATAACACTGAA. The whole variable domain, remainder taken from reference TRBV5-1 and TRBJ1-1, is KAGVTQTPRYLIKTRGQQVTLSCSPISGHRSVSWYQQTPGQGLQFLFEYFSETQRNKGNFPGRFSGRQFSNSRSEMNVSTLELGDSALYLCASSSHNTEAFFGQGTRLTVV.

Details on this clone: The missing CDR3 end, 3 residues past where the read stops, is filled in from the germline J gene. This chain connects TRBV13 to TRBJ2-3; 9 bases are a match to TRBD2. CDR1 is PRHDT, CDR2 FYEKMQ, per germline (reference sequence). This CDR3 spans 15 amino acids. With V trimmed by 5 bases and J by 1 base, 4 bases remained unmatched. This CDR3 reads CASSSAGGRTDTQYF. CDR3 DNA (partial): TGTGCCAGCAGCAGTGCGGGGGGGCGCACAGATACG.

Note on this clone: Read coverage stops 3 residues before the CDR3 terminus; the germline J gene supplies the remainder. The chain has TRBV10-3 and TRBJ2-1, with D maybe TRBD1 (5 bases). V was clipped by 6 bases and J by 8 bases, with 8 bases between them. This CDR3 region has 11 residues. The V gene's germline CDR1 is ENHRY and CDR2 SYGVKD. CDR3 region: CAISQGYEQFF. The sequenced CDR3 bases are TGTGCCATCAGCCAGGGCTATGAG.

About this clone itself: The sequence runs out 3 residues before the end of the CDR3; the remainder is reconstructed from the germline J gene. The gene calls are TRBV18 and TRBJ2-1; 7 nucleotides align to TRBD1. The V gene end was trimmed by 2 bases and the J gene end by 9 bases; junction bases not matched to a gene: 16. This CDR3 spans 17 amino acids. Germline-derived CDR1 and CDR2 are KGHSH and LQKENI. Partial CDR3 DNA: TGTGCCAGCTCACCATTCGACAGGGTGGGGATAAATCGTGAG. Amino acid sequence: CASSPFDRVGINRE. The full CDR3 sequence reads CASSPFDRVGINREQFF.

About this clone: Read data end 3 residues before the CDR3 end; the end is taken from the germline J gene. This chain connects TRBV5-1 to TRBJ2-5; D is perhaps TRBD2 (8 bases). The CDR3 loop spans 17 amino acids. V shed 4 bases and J shed 4 bases, with 23 bases lying between them. Germline V gene sequence: CDR1 SGHRS, CDR2 YFSETQ. The CDR3 here is CASSPGGAGTVGETQYF. CDR3 DNA, as far as it was read: TGCGCCAGCAGCCCGGGGGGGGCCGGGACAGTAGGAGAGACC.

Remarks on this clone: The CDR3 end falls 3 residues outside the read, so it is completed with the germline J gene. The V gene is TRBV19, the J gene TRBJ1-6; D is perhaps TRBD1 (6 bases). The CDR3 has 16 residues. V was clipped by 5 bases and J by 0 bases, with 11 bases between them. Germline lookup yields CDR1 LNHDA and CDR2 SQIVND (reference sequence). CDR3 bases read: TGTGCCAGTAGTCGGGACACCAGCTCCTATAATTCACCC. Translating it yields CASSRDTSSYNSP. The whole CDR3 protein reads CASSRDTSSYNSPLHF.

Remarks on this clone: Coverage ceases 3 residues before the CDR3 finishes, and the germline J gene fills in the end. V gene TRBV30 combines with J gene TRBJ2-1, with D possibly TRBD1 on 7 matching bases. Germline-derived CDR1 and CDR2 are GTSNPN and SVGIG (reference sequence). Trimming took off 3 bases at V and 9 bases at J, with 15 bases between the two ends. The CDR3 extends over 13 amino acids. CDR3 loop: CAWSFNQGGEQFF. Partial CDR3 DNA: TGTGCCTGGAGCTTTAATCAGGGGGGTGAG.

With respect to this clone: The CDR3 end falls 3 residues outside the read, so it is completed with the germline J gene. The J gene is TRBJ1-1, the V gene TRBV19; 7 bases are a match to TRBD1. With V trimmed by 7 bases and J by 5 bases, 10 bases remained unmatched. CDR1 and CDR2 (germline): LNHDA, SQIVND (reference sequence). The CDR3 consists of 14 residues. The CDR3 here is CASNSDRVRTEAFF. Partial CDR3 DNA: TGTGCCAGTAATAGCGACAGGGTGAGAACTGAA.

Concerning this clone: The observed sequence ends 3 residues before the CDR3 terminus, with the missing tail filled in from the germline J gene. The chain has TRBV20-1 and TRBJ2-2, with TRBD2 matching over 9 bases. Germline CDR1 reads DFQATT; CDR2 reads SNEGSKA (reference sequence). This CDR3 has 18 residues. The DNA read from the CDR3 is TGCAGTGCTGGATCAAGCGGGGGGCTTATTTCTGGGGCCAACGTG. Amino acids: CSAGSSGGLISGANV. The complete CDR3 sequence is CSAGSSGGLISGANVLFF.

The CDR3: CAISESGQGIGGYTF. The sequenced part of the CDR3 DNA is TGTGCCATCAGTGAATCTGGACAGGGGATTGGAGGC. This chain joins TRBV10-3 and TRBJ1-2, with 9 bases aligning to TRBD1. Read coverage stops 3 residues before the CDR3 terminus; the germline J gene supplies the remainder. The CDR3 spans 15 residues. Per the germline V gene, CDR1 is ENHRY and CDR2 is SYGVKD.

For this clone: The read ends 3 residues shy of where the CDR3 ends; the end is completed using the germline J gene. The chain has TRBV5-1 and TRBJ2-1; 8 positions agree with TRBD1. V lost 0 bases and J lost 4; bases outside the gene matches: 3. The CDR3 runs to 15 residues. From germline, CDR1 is SGHRS and CDR2 YFSETQ. The CDR3 bases that were read are TGCGCCAGCAGCTTGGCTAGGACAGGGTACAATGAG. Translated, it gives CASSLARTGYNE. The whole CDR3 sequence is CASSLARTGYNEQFF.

Turning to this clone: The read ends 3 residues shy of where the CDR3 ends; the end is completed using the germline J gene. The rearrangement joins TRBV2 to TRBJ2-3; 9 nucleotides line up with TRBD1. This CDR3 is 15 amino acids long. V was clipped by 1 base and J by 3 bases; unmatched bases: 2. Per the germline V gene, CDR1 is SNHLY and CDR2 is FYNNEI. The CDR3 sequence: CASSEGDRGTDTQYF. Partial CDR3 DNA: TGTGCCAGCAGTGAAGGAGACAGGGGGACAGATACG.

Remarks on this clone: The read ends 3 residues shy of where the CDR3 ends; the end is completed using the germline J gene. This chain joins TRBV20-1 and TRBJ2-3; 9 nucleotides line up with TRBD2. Germline assignment: CDR1 DFQATT and CDR2 SNEGSKA (reference sequence). The J segment lost 2 bases and the V segment lost 1 base, leaving 10 bases of the junction unmatched. The CDR3 is made up of 17 amino acids. CDR3 bases read: TGCAGTGCTAGAGTGGCGGGGGGGCCAGGTTTCACAGATACG. Translation: CSARVAGGPGFTDT. The complete CDR3 sequence is CSARVAGGPGFTDTQYF.

Points on this clone: Coverage ceases 3 residues before the CDR3 finishes, and the germline J gene fills in the end. The J gene is TRBJ2-3, the V gene TRBV7-6; 8 bases align to TRBD2. CDR3 length equals 15 residues. V lost 1 base, J lost 3 bases, and 3 bases stayed unmatched. Germline loops: CDR1 SGHVS, CDR2 FNYEAQ. The CDR3 protein is CASSLGLASTDTQYF. The sequenced part of the CDR3 DNA is TGTGCCAGCAGCTTAGGACTAGCGAGTACAGATACG.

Turning to this clone: The read terminates 3 residues before the CDR3 end, so the remaining end is supplied by the germline J gene. The rearrangement uses TRBV20-1 and TRBJ2-7, with 7 bases that match TRBD1. Per germline, CDR1 DFQATT and CDR2 SNEGSKA (reference sequence). The trim removed 2 bases at V and 0 bases at J, leaving 4 bases unmatched. The CDR3 spans 14 residues. CDR3 DNA (partial): TGCAGTGCTAGACCACAGGGGATCTCCTACGAG. It is translated as CSARPQGISYE. The CDR3 reads in full as CSARPQGISYEQYF.

Remarks on this clone: The CDR3 end lies 3 residues beyond the end of the read and is filled in from the germline J gene. V and J are TRBV7-2 and TRBJ1-2; no clear D. Germline V gene data show CDR1 as SGHTA and CDR2 as FQGNSA. This CDR3 has 12 residues. This CDR3 reads CASSSTVYDYTF. Partial CDR3 DNA: TGTGCCAGCAGTTCCACGGTATACGAC.

As regards this clone: The read terminates 3 residues ahead of where the CDR3 ends, so the germline J gene completes it. The chain employs TRBV7-2 and TRBJ2-3; 14 bases fit TRBD2. Germline CDR1 reads SGHTA; CDR2 reads FQGNSA. The CDR3 is 15 amino acids. CDR3 in amino acids: CASSRTSGGKETQYF. The sequenced part of the CDR3 DNA is TGTGCCAGCAGCCGGACTAGCGGGGGGAAAGAGACG.

CDR3 sequence: CSARRLAGVGELFF. CDR3 DNA (partial): TGCAGTGCTAGGAGACTAGCGGGGGTCGGGGAG. The J gene is TRBJ2-2, the V gene TRBV20-1, with TRBD2 matching 12 bases. The read ends 3 residues early relative to the CDR3; the germline J gene fills the gap. This CDR3 spans 14 amino acids. Germline CDR1 and CDR2: DFQATT and SNEGSKA (reference sequence). The V gene end was trimmed by 3 bases and the J gene end by 7 bases; junction bases not matched to a gene: 3.

Turning to this clone: The read gets to within 3 residues of the CDR3 end, and the germline J gene fills in the rest. The chain uses TRBV7-3 and TRBJ2-3; 10 bases map to TRBD2. V was pared by 1 base and J by 3 bases, with 4 bases of the junction left unmatched. Germline V gives CDR1 SGHTA, CDR2 FQGTGA. The CDR3 has 16 amino acids. The CDR3 DNA, read in part, is TGTGCCAGCAGCTTAAGGGCTAGCGGGGGTACAGATACG. It encodes CASSLRASGGTDT. The complete CDR3 sequence is CASSLRASGGTDTQYF.

As concerns this clone: The read stops 3 residues short of the end of the CDR3; the missing end is completed from the germline J gene. V and J are TRBV20-1 and TRBJ2-5; D remains unclear. The CDR3 runs to 16 residues. The germline V gene encodes CDR1 DFQATT and CDR2 SNEGSKA (reference sequence). Trimming removed 2 bases from V and 2 bases from J, with 18 bases in between. The CDR3 is CSARYSAGGWQETQYF. The DNA read from the CDR3 is TGCAGTGCTAGATACTCCGCCGGCGGTTGGCAAGAGACC.

Points on this clone: With the read ending 3 residues before the CDR3 end, the germline J gene is used to fill in that end. The chain carries TRBV20-1 and TRBJ2-5; tentative D call: TRBD1 (6 bases). The CDR3 is made up of 16 amino acids. The V and J ends lost 6 bases and 1 base respectively, with 21 bases between them. The germline gives CDR1 DFQATT, CDR2 SNEGSKA (reference sequence). The sequenced part of the CDR3 DNA is TGCAGTGCCCCTCCCCCAGGACAAGGGGGCCAAGAGACC. It is translated as CSAPPPGQGGQET. The entire CDR3 is CSAPPPGQGGQETQYF.

On this clone itself: The read comes to an end 3 residues before the CDR3 does, leaving the germline J gene to fill in the end. The chain carries TRBV2 and TRBJ1-2; maybe TRBD1 (6 bases). From germline, CDR1 is SNHLY and CDR2 FYNNEI. The CDR3 runs 15 residues. The CDR3 sequence is CASSPRAGGTDTYTF. The DNA read from the CDR3 is TGTGCCAGCAGCCCGAGAGCGGGGGGCACAGATACC.

As for this clone: The CDR3 goes on 3 residues after the read ends, and that part is filled in from the germline J gene. This chain uses TRBV11-2 with TRBJ1-4; 7 bases map to TRBD1. Germline assignment: CDR1 SGHAT and CDR2 FQNNGV. Trimming at V came to 1 base and at J to 5 bases, leaving 4 bases not matched to a gene. The CDR3 is 15 residues long. CDR3 in amino acids: CASSLGQQGNEKLFF. CDR3 DNA (partial): TGTGCCAGCAGCTTAGGCCAACAGGGGAATGAAAAA.